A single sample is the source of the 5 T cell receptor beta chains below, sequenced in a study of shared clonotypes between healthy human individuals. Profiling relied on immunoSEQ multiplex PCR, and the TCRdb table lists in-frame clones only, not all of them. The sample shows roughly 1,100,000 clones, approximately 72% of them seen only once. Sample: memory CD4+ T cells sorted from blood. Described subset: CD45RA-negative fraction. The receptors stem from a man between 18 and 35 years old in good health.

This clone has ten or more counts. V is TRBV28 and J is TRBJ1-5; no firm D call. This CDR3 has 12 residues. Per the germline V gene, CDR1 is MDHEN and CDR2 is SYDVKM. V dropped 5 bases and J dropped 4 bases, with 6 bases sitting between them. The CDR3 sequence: CASSPENQPQHF. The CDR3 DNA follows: TGTGCCAGCAGTCCCGAGAATCAGCCCCAGCATTTT.

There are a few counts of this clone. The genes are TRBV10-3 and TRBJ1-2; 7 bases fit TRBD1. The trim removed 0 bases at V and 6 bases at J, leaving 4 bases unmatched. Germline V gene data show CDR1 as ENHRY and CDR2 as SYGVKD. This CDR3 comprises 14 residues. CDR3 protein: CAISESTRGDGYTF. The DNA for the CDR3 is TGTGCCATCAGTGAGTCGACCAGGGGGGATGGCTACACCTTC.

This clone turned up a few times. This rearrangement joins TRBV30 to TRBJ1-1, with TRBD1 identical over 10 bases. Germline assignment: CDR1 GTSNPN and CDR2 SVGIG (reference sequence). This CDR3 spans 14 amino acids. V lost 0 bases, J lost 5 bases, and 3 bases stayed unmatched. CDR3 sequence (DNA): TGTGCCTGGAGTGTCGGGACAGGGGATACTGAAGCTTTCTTT. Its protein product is CAWSVGTGDTEAFF.

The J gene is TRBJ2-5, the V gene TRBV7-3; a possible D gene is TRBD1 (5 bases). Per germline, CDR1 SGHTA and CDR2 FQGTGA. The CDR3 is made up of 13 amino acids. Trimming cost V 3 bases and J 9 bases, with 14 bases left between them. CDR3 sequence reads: CASSLTREGAQYF. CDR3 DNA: TGTGCCAGCAGCTTGACCAGGGAAGGGGCCCAGTACTTC. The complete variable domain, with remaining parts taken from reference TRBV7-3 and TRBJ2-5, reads GAGVSQTPSNKVTEKGKYVELRCDPISGHTALYWYRQSLGQGPEFLIYFQGTGAADDSGLPNDRFFAVRPEGSVSTLKIQRTERGDSAVYLCASSLTREGAQYFGPGTRLLVL.

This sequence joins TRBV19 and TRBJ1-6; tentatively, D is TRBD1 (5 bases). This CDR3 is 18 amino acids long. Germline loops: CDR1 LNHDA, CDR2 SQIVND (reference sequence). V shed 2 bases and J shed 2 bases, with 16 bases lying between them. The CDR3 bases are TGTGCCAGTAGTATATCTAACGCGGGGGAGGCCTATAATTCACCCCTCCACTTT. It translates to CASSISNAGEAYNSPLHF.